A selection of T cell receptor beta chains follows, all from one sample in a study of PD-1 blockade in classical Hodgkin lymphoma. Clones were read by immunoSEQ multiplex PCR, and TCRdb kept only the in-frame ones, dropping some. Here the sample spans 84,000 or so clones, 80% to 95% being singletons. The sample in question was peripheral blood mononuclear cells (PBMCs), obtained before the second cycle of nivolumab. These receptor sequences come from a human donor with classical Hodgkin lymphoma. Both conserved end residues are part of each CDR3. A D gene is named only where the DNA matches it firmly. The size of a clone is reported for some rows only, either as once, few or many, or as a class for expanded clones.

D gene	V gene	J gene	clone size	CDR3 DNA	CDR3 protein
TRBD2	TRBV4-1	TRBJ2-1	-	TGCGCCAGCAGCGAAGGAAGCGGGAGTTCGTTCTTC	CASSEGSGSSFF
-	TRBV23-1	TRBJ2-5	-	TGCGCCAGCAGTCAATCTTACGGGAACCAAGAGACCCAGTACTTC	CASSQSYGNQETQYF
TRBD2	TRBV5-5	TRBJ2-7	once	TGTGCCAGCAGCTCGCTCCAGCGGGGGTTTGGTGACGAGCAGTACTTC	CASSSLQRGFGDEQYF
-	TRBV18	TRBJ1-2	-	TGTGCCAGCTCACCATCGGGCAGAGAGGTTGGCTACACCTTC	CASSPSGREVGYTF
-	TRBV5-4	TRBJ1-4	-	TGTGCCAGCAGCCCCAGGCCTGATAATGAAAAACTGTTTTTT	CASSPRPDNEKLFF
TRBD1	TRBV18	TRBJ2-2	-	TGTGCCAGCTCCCACGAGGGACAGGGGAACACCGGGGAGCTGTTTTTT	CASSHEGQGNTGELFF
-	TRBV29-1	TRBJ2-5	once	TGCAGCGTTGTATCGGGTGGGCAAGAGACCCAGTACTTC	CSVVSGGQETQYF
TRBD2	TRBV2	TRBJ2-7	-	TGTGCCAGCAATGGGCTAGCGGGAGCCGGCTCCTACGAGCAGTACTTC	CASNGLAGAGSYEQYF
-	TRBV5-4	TRBJ2-7	once	TGTGCCAGCAGCTTGGCACAGAGCTACGAGCAGTACTTC	CASSLAQSYEQYF
-	TRBV30	TRBJ1-5	few	TGTGCCTGGAGTGGTTCCCTCAATAGTGGGCCCCAGCATTTT	CAWSGSLNSGPQHF
-	TRBV6-6	TRBJ1-2	-	TGTGCCAGCAGTTACTGGAGGACTTCTAACTATGGCTACACCTTC	CASSYWRTSNYGYTF
-	TRBV5-5	TRBJ1-5	-	TGTGCCAGCAGCCGTGGGACCCTCCCCAATCAGCCCCAGCATTTT	CASSRGTLPNQPQHF
TRBD1	TRBV10-3	TRBJ1-3	-	TGTGCCATCAGTGAGTTGACCGGGACAGAAGCCTCTGGAAACACCATATATTTT	CAISELTGTEASGNTIYF
TRBD2	TRBV6-1	TRBJ2-7	few	TGTGCCAGCAGTGAGCCTAGCGGGTTTCCCTACGAGCAGTACTTC	CASSEPSGFPYEQYF
TRBD2	TRBV28	TRBJ2-1	-	TGTGCCAGCAGTCGTCCCGGGACTAGCGGGGGGTACAATGAGCAGTTCTTC	CASSRPGTSGGYNEQFF
-	TRBV10-3	TRBJ1-2	-	TGTGCCATCAGTGATTCCAGGGTTAACTATGGCTACACCTTC	CAISDSRVNYGYTF
-	TRBV10-3	TRBJ2-1	-	TGTGCCATCAGTGAGACACGCGGAGAGGCACAGTTCTTC	CAISETRGEAQFF
-	TRBV7-9	TRBJ1-3	once	TGTGCCAGCAGATCCGCCCGACCAGGGCTAGGAAACACCATATATTTT	CASRSARPGLGNTIYF
TRBD2	TRBV10-2	TRBJ2-7	once	TGCGCCAGCAGGACTAGCGGGAGGATAGGGGAGCAGTACTTC	CASRTSGRIGEQYF
-	TRBV20-1	TRBJ2-5	-	TGCAGTGCTTGGCGCCAAGAGACCCAGTACTTC	CSAWRQETQYF
-	TRBV6-5	TRBJ2-3	-	TGTGCCAGCAGTTACAGCATCGGGTCTACAGATACGCAGTATTTT	CASSYSIGSTDTQYF
TRBD2	TRBV7-3	TRBJ2-2	-	TGTGCCAGCAGCCTAAAGGGACTAGCGGGAGTTCAACGGAACACCGGGGAGCTGTTTTTT	CASSLKGLAGVQRNTGELFF
-	TRBV5-4	TRBJ1-2	-	TGTGCCAGCAGCTTGGCCCTCCCAAACTATGGCTACACCTTC	CASSLALPNYGYTF
TRBD2	TRBV28	TRBJ2-2	-	TGTGCCAGCATTTCGGCGGGAGTCCTATTGCCCGGGGAGCTGTTTTTT	CASISAGVLLPGELFF
-	TRBV11-1	TRBJ2-1	-	TGTGCCAGCAGCGCGGGGAGAAGCGGACCTTACAATGAGCAGTTCTTC	CASSAGRSGPYNEQFF
-	TRBV7-2	TRBJ2-7	-	TGTGCCAGCAGCCAAGTATCCTACGAGCAGTACTTC	CASSQVSYEQYF
-	TRBV10-3	TRBJ2-3	-	TGTGCCATCAGCGGGGCCGGCACAGATACGCAGTATTTT	CAISGAGTDTQYF
-	TRBV2	TRBJ1-4	-	TGTGCCAGCAGTGTCTTTTCAGCAACTAATGAAAAACTGTTTTTT	CASSVFSATNEKLFF
-	TRBV5-6	TRBJ1-2	-	TGTGCCAGCAGCTTGACAAACGTCTATGGCTACACCTTC	CASSLTNVYGYTF
-	TRBV19	TRBJ2-6	-	TGTGCCAGTAGTACCGGACGGGGCTCTGGGGCCAACGTCCTGACTTTC	CASSTGRGSGANVLTF
-	TRBV11-3	TRBJ2-3	-	TGTGCCAGCAGCCGGGAAACTAAAGATACGCAGTATTTT	CASSRETKDTQYF
-	TRBV7-9	TRBJ1-1	once	TGTGCCAGCAGGCATCAGGGAGGGGACACTGAAGCTTTCTTT	CASRHQGGDTEAFF
-	TRBV12-5	TRBJ2-3	-	TGTGCTAGTGGTTTGGTGATCTTTGACTCGGTCTACGGGGATACGCAGTATTTT	CASGLVIFDSVYGDTQYF
-	TRBV2	TRBJ1-1	-	TGTGCCAGCAGACTGGCAGCCGACAGACAGAACACTGAAGCTTTCTTT	CASRLAADRQNTEAFF
-	TRBV27	TRBJ2-3	-	TGTGCCAGCAGTTTGGGTATTGGGGATACGCAGTATTTT	CASSLGIGDTQYF
-	TRBV27	TRBJ1-4	-	TGTGCCAGCAGTTTATCTCGGGGGGTAGGGGAAAAACTGTTTTTT	CASSLSRGVGEKLFF
TRBD1	TRBV29-1	TRBJ1-2	-	TGCAGCGAAGGGACAGGGGGCCTGAATGGCTACACCTTC	CSEGTGGLNGYTF
-	TRBV2	TRBJ2-3	-	TGTGCCAGCAGCCTGGGGTGGACCACAGATACGCAGTATTTT	CASSLGWTTDTQYF
-	TRBV11-2	TRBJ2-3	-	TGTGCCAGCGCGTTCGATACGCAGTATTTT	CASAFDTQYF
-	TRBV5-4	TRBJ2-6	-	TGTGCCAGCAGCTTGGGCGGGTCTGGGGCCAACGTCCTGACTTTC	CASSLGGSGANVLTF
TRBD1	TRBV27	TRBJ2-7	-	TGTGCCAGCAGTCTGGGGACAGACTACGAGCAGTACTTC	CASSLGTDYEQYF
TRBD1	TRBV7-8	TRBJ2-7	-	TGTGCCAGCAGATTGACCGGGACAGGCTACGAGCAGTACTTC	CASRLTGTGYEQYF